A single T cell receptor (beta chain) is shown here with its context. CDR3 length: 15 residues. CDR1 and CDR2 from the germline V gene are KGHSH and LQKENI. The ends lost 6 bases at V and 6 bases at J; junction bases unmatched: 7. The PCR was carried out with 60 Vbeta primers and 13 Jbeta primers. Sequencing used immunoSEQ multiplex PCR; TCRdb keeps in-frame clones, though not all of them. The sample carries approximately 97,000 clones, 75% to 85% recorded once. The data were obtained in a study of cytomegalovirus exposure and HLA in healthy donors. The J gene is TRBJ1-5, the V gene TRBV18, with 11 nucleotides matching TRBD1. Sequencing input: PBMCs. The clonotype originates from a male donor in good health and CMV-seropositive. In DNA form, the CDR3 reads TGTGCCAGCTCGGTGGGACAGGGGGTCGGTCAGCCCCAGCATTTT. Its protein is CASSVGQGVGQPQHF.